This T cell receptor (beta chain) was recovered during a study of OX40 agonist ivuxolimab in advanced cancers. The wider study: Across the patients, intravenous ivuxolimab was delivered every 2 weeks at 0.01 to 10 mg/kg. The study, taken as a whole, reports: With doses of 0.1 to 3.0 mg/kg, CD4+ and CD8+ blood T cells had undergone clonal expansion by week 6. CD4+ T cells averaged fewer expanded clones than CD8+ T cells. It was also the case that some nonresponders had low normalized T-cell clonal expansion.

Profiling relied on immunoSEQ multiplex PCR, and the TCRdb table lists in-frame clones only, not all of them. The sample shows more than 9,500 clones, about 81% of them seen only once. J gave up 4 bases and V 6 bases, and 5 bases lay outside the gene matches. Looked up from germline, CDR1 is MNHEY and CDR2 is SMNVEV (reference sequence). The CDR3 sequence is 14 residues long. As concerns this clone: Antigen unknown.

Sample: CD4+ or CD8+ T cells sorted from blood, taken in a trial of the OX40 agonist ivuxolimab. The genes are TRBV27 and TRBJ2-7, with 11 bases fitting TRBD2. This TCR came from an adult with an advanced solid tumor such as melanoma, head and neck, liver or kidney cancer. For the CDR3, the DNA is TGTGCCAGCAGCCTAGCGGGAGGCCAGTACGAGCAGTACTTC. Protein sequence: CASSLAGGQYEQYF.